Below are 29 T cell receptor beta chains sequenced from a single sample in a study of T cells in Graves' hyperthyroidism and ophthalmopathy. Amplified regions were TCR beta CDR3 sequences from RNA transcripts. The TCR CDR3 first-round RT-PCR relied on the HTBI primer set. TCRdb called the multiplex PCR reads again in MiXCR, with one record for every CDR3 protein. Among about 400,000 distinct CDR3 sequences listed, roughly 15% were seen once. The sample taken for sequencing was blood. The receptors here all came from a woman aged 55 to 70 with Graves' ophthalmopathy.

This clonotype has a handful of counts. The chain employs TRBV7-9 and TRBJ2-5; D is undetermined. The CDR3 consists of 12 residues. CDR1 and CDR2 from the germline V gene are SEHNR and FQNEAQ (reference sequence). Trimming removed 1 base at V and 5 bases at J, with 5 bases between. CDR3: CASSLVVETQYF. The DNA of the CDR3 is TGTGCCAGCAGCTTAGTGGTTGAGACCCAGTACTTC.

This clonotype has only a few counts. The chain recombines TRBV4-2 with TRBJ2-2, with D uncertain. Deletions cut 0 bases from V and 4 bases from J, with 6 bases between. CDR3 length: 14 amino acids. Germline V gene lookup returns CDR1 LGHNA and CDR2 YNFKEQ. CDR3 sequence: CASSQEAATGELFF. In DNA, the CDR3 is TGTGCCAGCAGCCAAGAGGCGGCCACCGGGGAGCTGTTTTTT.

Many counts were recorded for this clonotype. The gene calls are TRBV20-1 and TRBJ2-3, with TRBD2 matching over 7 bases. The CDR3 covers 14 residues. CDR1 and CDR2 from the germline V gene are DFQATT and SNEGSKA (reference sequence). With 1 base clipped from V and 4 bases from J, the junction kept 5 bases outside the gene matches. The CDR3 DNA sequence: TGCAGTGCTAGAGTTACGGGAGGTTCAGATACGCAGTATTTT. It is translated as CSARVTGGSDTQYF.

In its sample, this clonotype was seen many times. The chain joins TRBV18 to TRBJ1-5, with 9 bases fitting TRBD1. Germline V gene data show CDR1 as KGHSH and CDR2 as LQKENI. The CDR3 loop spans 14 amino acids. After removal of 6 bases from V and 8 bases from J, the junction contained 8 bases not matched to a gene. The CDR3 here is CASSLRQGVEPQHF. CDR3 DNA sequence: TGTGCCAGCTCCCTTAGACAGGGGGTAGAGCCCCAGCATTTT. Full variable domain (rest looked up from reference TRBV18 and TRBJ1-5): NAGVMQNPRHLVRRRGQEARLRCSPMKGHSHVYWYRQLPEEGLKFMVYLQKENIIDESGMPKERFSAEFPKEGPSILRIQQVVRGDSAAYFCASSLRQGVEPQHFGDGTRLSIL.

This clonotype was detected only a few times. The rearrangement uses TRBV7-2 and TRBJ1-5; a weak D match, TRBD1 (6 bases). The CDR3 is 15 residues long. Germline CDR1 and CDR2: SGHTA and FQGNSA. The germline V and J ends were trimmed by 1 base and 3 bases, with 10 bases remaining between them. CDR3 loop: CASSLGAGANQPQHF. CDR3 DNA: TGTGCCAGCAGCTTAGGGGCAGGGGCCAATCAGCCCCAGCATTTT. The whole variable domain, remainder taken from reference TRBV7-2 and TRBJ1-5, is GAGVSQSPSNKVTEKGKDVELRCDPISGHTALYWYRQSLGQGLEFLIYFQGNSAPDKSGLPSDRFSAERTGGSVSTLTIQRTQQEDSAVYLCASSLGAGANQPQHFGDGTRLSIL.

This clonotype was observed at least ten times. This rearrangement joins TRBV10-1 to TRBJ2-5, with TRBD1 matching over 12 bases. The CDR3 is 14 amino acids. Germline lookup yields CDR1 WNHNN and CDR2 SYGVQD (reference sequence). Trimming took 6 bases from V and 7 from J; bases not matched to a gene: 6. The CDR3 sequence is CASSGTGGAGTQYF. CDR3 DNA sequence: TGCGCCAGCAGCGGGACAGGGGGCGCGGGGACCCAGTACTTC.

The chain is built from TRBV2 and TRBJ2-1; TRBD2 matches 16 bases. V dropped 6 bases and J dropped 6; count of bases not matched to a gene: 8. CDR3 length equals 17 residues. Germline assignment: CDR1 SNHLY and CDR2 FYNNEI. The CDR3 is CASSPGGLAGGTNEQFF. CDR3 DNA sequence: TGTGCCAGCAGCCCGGGGGGACTAGCGGGAGGGACCAATGAGCAGTTCTTC.

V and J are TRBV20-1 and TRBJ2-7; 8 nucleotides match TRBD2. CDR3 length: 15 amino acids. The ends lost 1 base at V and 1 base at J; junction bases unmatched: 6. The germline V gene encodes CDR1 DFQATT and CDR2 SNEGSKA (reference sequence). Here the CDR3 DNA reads TGCAGTGCTAGAGGGTCCAGCGGGAGTTCCTACGAGCAGTACTTC. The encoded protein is CSARGSSGSSYEQYF.

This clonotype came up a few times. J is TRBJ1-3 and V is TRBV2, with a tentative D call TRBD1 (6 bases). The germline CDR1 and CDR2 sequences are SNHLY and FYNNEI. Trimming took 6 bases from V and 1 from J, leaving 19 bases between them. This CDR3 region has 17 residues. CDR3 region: CASSGGAGLVSGNTIYF. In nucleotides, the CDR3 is TGTGCCAGCAGCGGGGGGGCGGGGCTCGTATCTGGAAACACCATATATTTT.

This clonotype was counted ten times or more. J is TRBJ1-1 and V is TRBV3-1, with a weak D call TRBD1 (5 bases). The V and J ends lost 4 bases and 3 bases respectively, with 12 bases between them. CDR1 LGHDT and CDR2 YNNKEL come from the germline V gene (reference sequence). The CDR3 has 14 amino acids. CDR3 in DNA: TGTGCCAGCAGCCGCCGACAGATTTACACTGAAGCTTTCTTT. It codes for CASSRRQIYTEAFF. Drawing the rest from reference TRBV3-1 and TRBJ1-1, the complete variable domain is DTAVSQTPKYLVTQMGNDKSIKCEQNLGHDTMYWYKQDSKKFLKIMFSYNNKELIINETVPNRFSPKSPDKAHLNLHINSLELGDSAVYFCASSRRQIYTEAFFGQGTRLTVV.

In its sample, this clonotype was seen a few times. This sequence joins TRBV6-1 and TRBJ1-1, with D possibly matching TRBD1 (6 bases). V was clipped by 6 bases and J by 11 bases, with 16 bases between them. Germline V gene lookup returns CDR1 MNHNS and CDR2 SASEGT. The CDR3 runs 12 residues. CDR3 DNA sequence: TGTGCCAGCAGGGGGACAAGAGAAAAGGCTTTCTTT. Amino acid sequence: CASRGTREKAFF.

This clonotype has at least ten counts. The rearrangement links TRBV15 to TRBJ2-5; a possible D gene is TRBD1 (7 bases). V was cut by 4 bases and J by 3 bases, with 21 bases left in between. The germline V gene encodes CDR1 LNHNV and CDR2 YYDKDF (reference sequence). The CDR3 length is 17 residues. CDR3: CATSIWGDRGFKETQYF. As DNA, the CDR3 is TGTGCCACCAGCATTTGGGGGGACAGAGGCTTCAAAGAGACCCAGTACTTC.

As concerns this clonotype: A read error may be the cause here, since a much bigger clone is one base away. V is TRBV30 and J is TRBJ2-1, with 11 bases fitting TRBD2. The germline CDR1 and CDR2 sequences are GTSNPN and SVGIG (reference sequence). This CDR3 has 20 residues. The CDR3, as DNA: TGTGCCTGGATGGGGGGATCTAGCGGGAGGAATGTTTTGTCCTACAATGAGCAGTCCTTC. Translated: CAWMGGSSGRNVLSYNEQSF.

The CDR3 loop is CASSERSGAQETQYF. The CDR3 nucleotides are TGCGCCAGCAGTGAACGATCGGGCGCTCAAGAGACCCAGTACTTC. The chain carries TRBV10-2 and TRBJ2-5, with no clear D. This CDR3 has 15 residues. Germline CDR1 and CDR2: WSHSY and SAAADI. Trimming cost V 3 bases and J 2 bases, with 13 bases left between them.

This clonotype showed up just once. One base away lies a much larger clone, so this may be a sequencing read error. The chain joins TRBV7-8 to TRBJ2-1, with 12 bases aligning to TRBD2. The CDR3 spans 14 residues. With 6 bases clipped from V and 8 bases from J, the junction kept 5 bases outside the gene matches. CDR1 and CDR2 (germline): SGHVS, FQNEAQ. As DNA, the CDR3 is TGTGCCAGCAGTAAATCTAGCGGGAGGGATGAGCAGTTCTTC. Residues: CASSKSSGRDEQFF.

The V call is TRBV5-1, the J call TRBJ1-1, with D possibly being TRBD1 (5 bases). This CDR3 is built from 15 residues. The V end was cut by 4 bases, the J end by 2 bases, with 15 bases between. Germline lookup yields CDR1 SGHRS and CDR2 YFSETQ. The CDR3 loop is CASSPKFQGNTEAFF. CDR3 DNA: TGCGCCAGCAGCCCCAAATTCCAGGGAAACACTGAAGCTTTCTTT. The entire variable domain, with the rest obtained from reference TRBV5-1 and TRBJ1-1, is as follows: KAGVTQTPRYLIKTRGQQVTLSCSPISGHRSVSWYQQTPGQGLQFLFEYFSETQRNKGNFPGRFSGRQFSNSRSEMNVSTLELGDSALYLCASSPKFQGNTEAFFGQGTRLTVV.

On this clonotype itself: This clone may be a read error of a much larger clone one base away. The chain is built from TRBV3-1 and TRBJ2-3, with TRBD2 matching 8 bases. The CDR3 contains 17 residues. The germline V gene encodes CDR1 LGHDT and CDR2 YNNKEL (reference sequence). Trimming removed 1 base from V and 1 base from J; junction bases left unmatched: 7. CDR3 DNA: TGTGCCAGCAGCCAAGCGGGAGGGTCCCAACGCACAGATACGCAGTATTTT. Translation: CASSQAGGSQRTDTQYF.

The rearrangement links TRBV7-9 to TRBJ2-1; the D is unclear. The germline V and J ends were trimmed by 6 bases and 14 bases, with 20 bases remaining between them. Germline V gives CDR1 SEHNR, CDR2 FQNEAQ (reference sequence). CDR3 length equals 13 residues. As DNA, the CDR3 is TGTGCCAGCAGTCACATCGAGTGGGAATGGGAGTTCTTC. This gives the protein CASSHIEWEWEFF.

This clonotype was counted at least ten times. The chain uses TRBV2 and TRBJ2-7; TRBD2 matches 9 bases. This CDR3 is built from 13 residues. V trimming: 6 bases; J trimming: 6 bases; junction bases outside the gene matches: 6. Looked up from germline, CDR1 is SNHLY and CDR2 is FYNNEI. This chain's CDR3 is CASSHGLASEQYF. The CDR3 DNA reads TGTGCCAGCAGCCACGGACTAGCGAGCGAGCAGTACTTC.

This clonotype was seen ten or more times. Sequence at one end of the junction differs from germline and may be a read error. As DNA, the CDR3 is TGCAGTGCAAGAGGACTAGCGGAGTACAATGAGCAGTTCTTC. Protein: CSARGLAEYNEQFF. The chain carries TRBV20-1 and TRBJ2-1; TRBD2 agrees at 10 bases. In germline, CDR1 is DFQATT, CDR2 SNEGSKA (reference sequence). This CDR3 region has 14 residues.

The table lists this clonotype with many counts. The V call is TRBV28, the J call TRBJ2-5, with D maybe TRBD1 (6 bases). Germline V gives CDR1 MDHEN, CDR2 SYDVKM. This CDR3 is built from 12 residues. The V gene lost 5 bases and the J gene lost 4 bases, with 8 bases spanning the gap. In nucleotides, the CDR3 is TGTGCCAGCAGTACCAGGGGAGAGACCCAGTACTTC. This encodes CASSTRGETQYF.

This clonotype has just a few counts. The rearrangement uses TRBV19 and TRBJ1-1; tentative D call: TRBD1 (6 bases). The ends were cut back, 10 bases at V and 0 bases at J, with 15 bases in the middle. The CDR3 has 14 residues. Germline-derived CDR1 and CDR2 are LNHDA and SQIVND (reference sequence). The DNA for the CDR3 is TGTGCCACCAGGGGACCCGAGATGAACACTGAAGCTTTCTTT. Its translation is CATRGPEMNTEAFF.

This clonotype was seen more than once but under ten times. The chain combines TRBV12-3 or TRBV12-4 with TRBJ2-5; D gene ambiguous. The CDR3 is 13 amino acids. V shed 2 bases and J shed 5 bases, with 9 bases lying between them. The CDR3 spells CASSLTPRETQYF. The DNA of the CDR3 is TGTGCCAGCAGTTTAACCCCTAGGGAGACCCAGTACTTC.

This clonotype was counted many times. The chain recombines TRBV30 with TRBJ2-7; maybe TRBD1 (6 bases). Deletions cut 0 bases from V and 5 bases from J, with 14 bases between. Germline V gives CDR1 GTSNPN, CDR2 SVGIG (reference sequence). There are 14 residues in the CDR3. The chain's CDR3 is CAWSVGQSPDEQYF. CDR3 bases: TGTGCCTGGAGTGTTGGACAGTCCCCCGACGAGCAGTACTTC.

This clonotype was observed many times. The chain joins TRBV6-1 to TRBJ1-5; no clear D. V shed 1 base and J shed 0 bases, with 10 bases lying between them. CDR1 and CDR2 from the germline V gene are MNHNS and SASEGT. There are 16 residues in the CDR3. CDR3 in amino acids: CASSEDVTFSNQPQHF. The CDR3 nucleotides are TGTGCCAGCAGTGAAGACGTCACCTTTAGCAATCAGCCCCAGCATTTT.

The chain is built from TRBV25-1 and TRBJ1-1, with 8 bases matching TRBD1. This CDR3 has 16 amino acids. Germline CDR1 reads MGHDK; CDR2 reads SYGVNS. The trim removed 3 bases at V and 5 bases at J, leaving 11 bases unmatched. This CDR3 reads CASSDITGGRGTEAFF. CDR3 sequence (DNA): TGTGCCAGCAGTGACATAACAGGGGGGAGGGGAACTGAAGCTTTCTTT.

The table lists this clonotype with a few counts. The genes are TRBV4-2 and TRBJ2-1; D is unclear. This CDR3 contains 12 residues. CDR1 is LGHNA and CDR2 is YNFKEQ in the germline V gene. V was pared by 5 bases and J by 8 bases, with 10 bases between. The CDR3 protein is CASSSNRDEQFF. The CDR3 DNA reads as TGTGCCAGCAGCTCCAACCGCGATGAGCAGTTCTTC.

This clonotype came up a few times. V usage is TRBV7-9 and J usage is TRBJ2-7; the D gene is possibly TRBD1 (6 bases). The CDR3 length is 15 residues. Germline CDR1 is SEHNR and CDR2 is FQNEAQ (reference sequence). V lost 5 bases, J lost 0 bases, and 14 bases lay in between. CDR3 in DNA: TGTGCCAGCAGCCCGGACAGACGCCGCTCCTACGAGCAGTACTTC. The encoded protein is CASSPDRRRSYEQYF.

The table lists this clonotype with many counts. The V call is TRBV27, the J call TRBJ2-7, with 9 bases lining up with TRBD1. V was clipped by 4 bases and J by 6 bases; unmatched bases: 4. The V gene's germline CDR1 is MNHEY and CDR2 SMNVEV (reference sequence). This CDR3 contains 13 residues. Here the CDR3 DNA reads TGTGCCAGCAGTTCTCTGGGACAGGGCGAGCAGTACTTC. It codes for CASSSLGQGEQYF.